The 26 T cell receptor beta chains below were found in one sample sequenced in a study of T cell responses to AZD1222 COVID-19 vaccine. TCRdb's copy holds only in-frame clones and misses some; the assay was immunoSEQ multiplex PCR. The table has just under 100,000 clones, more than 70% seen once; the top ten hold 2.8%. The specimen was peripheral blood, collected on day 0 of AZD1222 vaccination. The receptors derive from an adult in good health.

The V gene is TRBV7-9, the J gene TRBJ2-6; D is ambiguous. Trimming stripped 4 bases from V and 0 bases from J, with 13 bases between. The CDR3 sequence is 17 residues long. Germline CDR1 SEHNR, CDR2 FQNEAQ (reference sequence). The CDR3 reads CASSSDWVSSGANVLTF. CDR3 DNA: TGTGCCAGCAGCTCTGATTGGGTTTCCTCTGGGGCCAACGTCCTGACTTTC.

The rearrangement joins TRBV5-1 to TRBJ1-5; D not resolved. The CDR3 runs 13 residues. In germline, CDR1 is SGHRS, CDR2 YFSETQ. Trimming stripped 5 bases from V and 4 bases from J, with 10 bases between. The CDR3 DNA sequence: TGCGCCAGCAGGTCGGACGGAAATCAGCCCCAGCATTTT. This sequence encodes CASRSDGNQPQHF.

This sequence joins TRBV30 and TRBJ1-5; possible D gene TRBD1, 5 bases. The CDR3 totals 14 residues. The V end was cut by 0 bases, the J end by 4 bases, with 10 bases between. The V gene's germline CDR1 is GTSNPN and CDR2 SVGIG (reference sequence). The CDR3 DNA is TGTGCCTGGAGTGTACGGGGGTTTAATCAGCCCCAGCATTTT. Amino acid sequence: CAWSVRGFNQPQHF.

This sequence joins TRBV19 and TRBJ1-1, with TRBD1 as a possible D gene (5 bases). Germline-derived CDR1 and CDR2 are LNHDA and SQIVND (reference sequence). The ends were cut back, 4 bases at V and 0 bases at J, with 6 bases in the middle. The length of the CDR3 is 13 residues. For the CDR3, the DNA is TGTGCCAGTAGTAAGACAGTGAACACTGAAGCTTTCTTT. Its protein is CASSKTVNTEAFF.

The rearrangement joins TRBV5-1 to TRBJ2-1, with 13 bases that match TRBD2. The CDR3 sequence is 17 residues long. Trimming cost V 4 bases and J 8 bases; bases outside gene matches: 12. The germline gives CDR1 SGHRS, CDR2 YFSETQ. The CDR3 sequence: CASSGKLAGGPVDEQFF. The CDR3 DNA reads as TGCGCCAGCAGCGGAAAACTAGCGGGGGGGCCCGTCGATGAGCAGTTCTTC.

This chain uses TRBV6-1 with TRBJ1-5; tentative D call: TRBD1 (6 bases). The CDR3 length is 16 residues. V dropped 1 base and J dropped 1 base, with 11 bases sitting between them. Germline V lookup: CDR1 MNHNS, CDR2 SASEGT. The CDR3 DNA sequence: TGTGCCAGCAGTGAAGTGGGAGGGACAAGCAATCAGCCCCAGCATTTT. It encodes CASSEVGGTSNQPQHF.

The V gene is TRBV7-2, the J gene TRBJ1-5, with 7 bases that match TRBD1. Germline V gene lookup returns CDR1 SGHTA and CDR2 FQGNSA. The CDR3 is 14 residues long. Germline trimming cut 5 bases from V and 4 bases from J; bases unmatched to any gene: 5. The CDR3 reads CASSPQGRNQPQHF. The CDR3 nucleotides are TGTGCCAGCAGCCCACAGGGGCGGAATCAGCCCCAGCATTTT.

The rearrangement links TRBV5-5 to TRBJ1-1; the match to TRBD1 covers 7 bases. J was trimmed by 11 bases and V by 3 bases; bases with no gene match: 4. The CDR3 is 11 residues long. In germline, CDR1 is SGHKS, CDR2 YYEKEE (reference sequence). This chain's CDR3 is CASSSDRVAFF. The CDR3 DNA is TGTGCCAGCAGCTCCGACAGGGTTGCTTTCTTT. Full variable domain (outside the CDR3, taken from reference TRBV5-5 and TRBJ1-1): DAGVTQSPTHLIKTRGQQVTLRCSPISGHKSVSWYQQVLGQGPQFIFQYYEKEERGRGNFPDRFSARQFPNYSSELNVNALLLGDSALYLCASSSDRVAFFGQGTRLTVV.

This rearrangement joins TRBV4-2 to TRBJ1-6; 8 bases are a match to TRBD1. The germline V gene has CDR1 LGHNA and CDR2 YNFKEQ. The CDR3 has 16 amino acids. Trimming removed 0 bases from V and 13 bases from J; junction bases left unmatched: 11. For the CDR3, the DNA is TGTGCCAGCAGCCAAGATCCCGGACAGGGACTATCTCCCCTCCACTTT. Protein product: CASSQDPGQGLSPLHF.

The J gene is TRBJ1-1, the V gene TRBV14; D is undetermined. The CDR3 contains 18 residues. With 1 base removed from V and 1 base from J, the gap between germline ends came to 19 bases. Germline CDR1 SGHDN, CDR2 FVKESK. CDR3 nucleotide sequence: TGTGCCAGCAGCCAAGTCATGAAGGGAGGGAATGAGAACACTGAAGCTTTCTTT. Translation: CASSQVMKGGNENTEAFF.

The chain recombines TRBV4-1 with TRBJ1-6, with D maybe TRBD1 (5 bases). The germline V gene has CDR1 MGHRA and CDR2 YSYEKL. Trimming shortened V by 3 bases and J by 0 bases, and 21 bases separated the two germline ends. CDR3 size: 20 residues. The CDR3 reads CASSHIMSGTVSSYNSPLHF. For the CDR3, the DNA is TGCGCCAGCAGCCACATCATGTCCGGGACCGTAAGCTCCTATAATTCACCCCTCCACTTT.

This clone was recorded once. The rearrangement joins TRBV5-1 to TRBJ1-5, with D possibly being TRBD1 (6 bases). This CDR3 is 14 amino acids long. In germline, CDR1 is SGHRS, CDR2 YFSETQ. Trimming left V 7 bases short and J 3 bases short, with 14 bases between. As DNA, the CDR3 is TGCGCCAGCGCCCCACAGGGCCCCAATCAGCCCCAGCATTTT. It codes for CASAPQGPNQPQHF. Drawing the rest from reference TRBV5-1 and TRBJ1-5, the complete variable domain is KAGVTQTPRYLIKTRGQQVTLSCSPISGHRSVSWYQQTPGQGLQFLFEYFSETQRNKGNFPGRFSGRQFSNSRSEMNVSTLELGDSALYLCASAPQGPNQPQHFGDGTRLSIL.

The chain couples TRBV3-1 (or the pseudogene TRBV3-2) to TRBJ1-1; D unresolved. V was cut by 8 bases and J by 6 bases, with 10 bases left in between. CDR3 length: 11 amino acids. Per germline, CDR1 LGHDT and CDR2 YNNKEL (reference sequence). The CDR3 DNA follows: TGTGCCAGCCTGGGCGGGGCTGAAGCTTTCTTT. Its protein product is CASLGGAEAFF.

J is TRBJ1-6 and V is TRBV25-1; D unclear. The CDR3 totals 15 residues. The germline CDR1 and CDR2 sequences are MGHDK and SYGVNS. V dropped 2 bases and J dropped 7 bases, with 12 bases sitting between them. CDR3 residues: CASSERGRGNSPLHF. The CDR3, as DNA: TGTGCCAGCAGTGAACGCGGGCGGGGAAATTCACCCCTCCACTTT. Together with reference TRBV25-1 and TRBJ1-6, the CDR3 gives the full variable domain: EADIYQTPRYLVIGTGKKITLECSQTMGHDKMYWYQQDPGMELHLIHYSYGVNSTEKGDLSSESTVSRIRTEHFPLTLESARPSHTSQYLCASSERGRGNSPLHFGNGTRLTVT.

V gene TRBV3-1 (or the pseudogene TRBV3-2) combines with J gene TRBJ1-2; 7 bases align to TRBD1. Germline CDR1 is LGHDT and CDR2 is YNNKEL (reference sequence). This CDR3 contains 15 residues. V was clipped by 0 bases and J by 4 bases; unmatched bases: 5. CDR3 sequence (DNA): TGTGCCAGCAGCCAAGATTTACAGGGGCCCTATGGCTACACCTTC. It yields the protein CASSQDLQGPYGYTF.

This chain joins TRBV25-1 and TRBJ1-3; a possible D gene is TRBD1 (5 bases). Looked up from germline, CDR1 is MGHDK and CDR2 is SYGVNS. The CDR3 spans 16 residues. The germline V and J ends were trimmed by 2 bases and 0 bases, with 11 bases remaining between them. CDR3 coding DNA: TGTGCCAGCAGTGAAGCGGGACTTTTCTCTGGAAACACCATATATTTT. This sequence encodes CASSEAGLFSGNTIYF.

The chain carries TRBV3-1 (or the pseudogene TRBV3-2) and TRBJ1-2; D is possibly TRBD1 (5 bases). Trimming removed 4 bases from V and 13 bases from J, with 16 bases in between. The CDR3 has 12 residues. Germline lookup yields CDR1 LGHDT and CDR2 YNNKEL (reference sequence). CDR3 DNA sequence: TGTGCCAGCAGCCTCGGCCCACAGGCCCGCACCTTC. Translating gives CASSLGPQARTF.

The count of this clone is one. This chain links TRBV28 with TRBJ1-2; 8 nucleotides align to TRBD1. Trimming removed 9 bases from V and 4 bases from J; junction bases left unmatched: 10. This CDR3 spans 14 amino acids. The germline CDR1 and CDR2 sequences are MDHEN and SYDVKM. CDR3 DNA sequence: TGTGCCAGTAGACCTGGGGGACAGGTCTATGGCTACACCTTC. Translation gives CASRPGGQVYGYTF.

This clone appeared once. The chain combines TRBV19 with TRBJ1-1, with D hard to call. In germline, CDR1 is LNHDA, CDR2 SQIVND (reference sequence). There are 12 residues in the CDR3. Trimming left V 8 bases short and J 0 bases short, with 7 bases between. CDR3 residues: CASSPMNTEAFF. Here the CDR3 DNA reads TGTGCCAGTTCCCCTATGAACACTGAAGCTTTCTTT.

V gene TRBV2 combines with J gene TRBJ2-5; maybe TRBD2 (6 bases). Germline assignment: CDR1 SNHLY and CDR2 FYNNEI. The V end lost 11 bases, the J end lost 1 base, and 14 bases lay between the germline ends. The CDR3 contains 13 residues. CDR3 region: CASTAGIQETQYF. CDR3 bases: TGTGCCTCCACTGCGGGGATCCAAGAGACCCAGTACTTC. Using reference TRBV2 and TRBJ2-5 for the parts outside the CDR3, the full variable domain is EPEVTQTPSHQVTQMGQEVILRCVPISNHLYFYWYRQILGQKVEFLVSFYNNEISEKSEIFDDQFSVERPDGSNFTLKIRSTKLEDSAMYFCASTAGIQETQYFGPGTRLLVL.

In its sample, this clone was seen once. The CDR3 sequence is CATSRGWARSNTGELFF. The CDR3 region has the DNA TGTGCCACCAGCAGAGGTTGGGCCAGGTCGAACACCGGGGAGCTGTTTTTT. This sequence joins TRBV15 and TRBJ2-2; D not certain. There are 17 residues in the CDR3. Between the trimmed V and J ends, which lost 1 base and 0 bases, there was a span of 12 bases. Looked up from germline, CDR1 is LNHNV and CDR2 is YYDKDF (reference sequence). Looking up the rest from reference TRBV15 and TRBJ2-2 gives the full variable domain: DAMVIQNPRYQVTQFGKPVTLSCSQTLNHNVMYWYQQKSSQAPKLLFHYYDKDFNNEADTPDNFQSRRPNTSFCFLDIRSPGLGDTAMYLCATSRGWARSNTGELFFGEGSRLTVL.

This clone was seen once. The rearrangement joins TRBV18 to TRBJ1-6; tentative D call: TRBD1 (5 bases). Germline V gene lookup returns CDR1 KGHSH and CDR2 LQKENI. V was pared by 1 base and J by 10 bases, with 17 bases between. The CDR3 loop spans 16 amino acids. CDR3 region: CASSPRMEGKGSPLHF. DNA of the CDR3: TGTGCCAGCTCACCACGTATGGAGGGGAAGGGATCACCCCTCCACTTT.

CDR3 protein: CASSTRQGGEQYF. CDR3 coding DNA: TGTGCCAGCAGCACGAGACAGGGTGGTGAGCAGTACTTC. V gene TRBV7-9 combines with J gene TRBJ2-7, with 7 nucleotides matching TRBD1. Per the germline V gene, CDR1 is SEHNR and CDR2 is FQNEAQ (reference sequence). With V trimmed by 5 bases and J by 7 bases, 8 bases remained unmatched. The CDR3 has 13 amino acids.

The genes are TRBV30 and TRBJ1-2; D call uncertain. CDR3 length: 11 residues. With 4 bases removed from V and 6 bases from J, the gap between germline ends came to 9 bases. CDR1 GTSNPN and CDR2 SVGIG come from the germline V gene (reference sequence). This CDR3 is CAWIGQDGYTF. CDR3 sequence (DNA): TGTGCCTGGATCGGCCAGGATGGCTACACCTTC.

The genes are TRBV27 and TRBJ1-4; no clear D. The length of the CDR3 is 13 residues. V lost 6 bases and J lost 10, with 15 bases in between. CDR1 is MNHEY, CDR2 SMNVEV, per germline (reference sequence). As DNA, the CDR3 is TGTGCCAGCAGCCGGGGAAATTGGGGAAAACTGTTTTTT. Residues: CASSRGNWGKLFF.

J is TRBJ1-6 and V is TRBV4-1; no definite D call. This CDR3 has 15 amino acids. CDR1 and CDR2 (germline): MGHRA, YSYEKL. V lost 1 base and J 11 bases, leaving 15 bases between the germline ends. CDR3 nucleotides: TGCGCCAGCAGCCAAGTGAGCAGGACGGGAGCACCCCTCCACTTT. It yields the protein CASSQVSRTGAPLHF.